This T cell receptor beta chain came from a study of OX40 agonist ivuxolimab in advanced cancers. Study overall: Ivuxolimab is an agonistic anti-OX40 (CD134) antibody, and patients were treated with it. The study's findings and limits: Among some nonresponders, normalized T-cell clonal expansion was also low. Circulating CD4+ and CD8+ T cells showed clonal expansion by week 6 at 0.1 to 3.0 mg/kg.

V lost 6 bases and J lost 2, with 14 bases in between. CDR3 length: 14 amino acids. Germline CDR1 is MNHEY and CDR2 is SMNVEV (reference sequence). The assay was immunoSEQ multiplex PCR, and TCRdb's table has in-frame clones only and misses some. This table holds some 70,000 clones, 80% found once. With respect to this clone: Antigen unknown.

This TCR was recovered from an adult with an advanced solid tumor such as melanoma, head and neck, liver or kidney cancer. The gene calls are TRBV27 and TRBJ2-7; maybe TRBD1 (6 bases). The sample consisted of CD4+ or CD8+ T cells sorted from blood, taken in a trial of the OX40 agonist ivuxolimab. As DNA, the CDR3 is TGTGCCAGCAGCCCCCGGGACATAACCTACGAGCAGTACTTC. Residues: CASSPRDITYEQYF.